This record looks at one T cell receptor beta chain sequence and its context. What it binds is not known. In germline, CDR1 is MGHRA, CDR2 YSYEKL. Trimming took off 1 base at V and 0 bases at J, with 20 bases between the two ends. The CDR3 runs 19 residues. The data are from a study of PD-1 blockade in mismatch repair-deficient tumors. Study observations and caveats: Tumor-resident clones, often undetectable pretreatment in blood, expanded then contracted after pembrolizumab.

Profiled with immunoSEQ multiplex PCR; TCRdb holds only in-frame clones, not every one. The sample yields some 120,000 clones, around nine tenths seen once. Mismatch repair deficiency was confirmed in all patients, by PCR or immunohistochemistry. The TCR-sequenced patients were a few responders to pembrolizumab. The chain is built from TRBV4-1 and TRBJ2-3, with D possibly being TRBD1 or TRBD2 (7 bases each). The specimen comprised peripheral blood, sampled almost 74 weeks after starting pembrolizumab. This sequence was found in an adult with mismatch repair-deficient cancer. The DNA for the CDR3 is TGCGCCAGCAGCCAAGCTGGGTACAGGGGTAGCGGGAGCACAGATACGCAGTATTTT. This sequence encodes CASSQAGYRGSGSTDTQYF.